Judged by abundance, the clone carrying this T cell receptor beta chain is medium-sized (0.01 to 0.1%). Its matching antigen is unknown. These data are taken from a study of early T cells in non-severe SARS-CoV-2 infection. Study at large: Chains were not paired, and sequencing was done on bulk RNA from unsorted whole blood. General study points: Sequences matched to VDJdb favored anti-spike CD8 responses, while private and CD4 specificities were missed.

The library protocol tagged individual cDNA molecules with unique molecular identifiers. TCRdb passed the 5' RACE reads through MiXCR, listing each CDR3 protein once. The sample lists 15,000 to 20,000 distinct CDR3 sequences; less than 6.5% were seen once. V lost 6 bases and J 4 bases, leaving 21 bases between the germline ends. The CDR3 is 16 amino acids. This clonotype was sampled from an adult who was a healthcare worker with PCR-confirmed SARS-CoV-2 infection or an uninfected control (not recorded which). The input for sequencing was whole blood, taken at baseline. This chain uses TRBV12-3 or TRBV12-4 with TRBJ2-5; possible D gene TRBD2, 5 bases. The CDR3 reads CASRSAGSRYRETQYF. The CDR3 nucleotides read TGTGCCAGCAGATCCGCGGGTAGCCGCTATAGAGAGACCCAGTACTTC.